The clone carrying this TCR beta chain was counted a single time. The antigen is unknown. The sample comes from a study of T cell responses to AZD1222 COVID-19 vaccine. Study-wide points: Unmutated regions of variants are reportedly targeted by nearly half of spike-specific TCRs.

The protocol was immunoSEQ multiplex PCR, while the TCRdb copy is restricted to in-frame clones and leaves out a portion. The sample has 87,000 or so clones, 90% seen once. The CDR3 is made up of 15 amino acids. CDR1 LGHDT and CDR2 YNNKEL come from the germline V gene (reference sequence). Losses at the gene ends were 4 bases for V and 4 bases for J; bases not matched to a gene: 6. The sample here was peripheral blood, taken on day 0 of AZD1222 vaccination. The TCR comes from an adult in good health. V usage is TRBV3-1 (or the pseudogene TRBV3-2) and J usage is TRBJ1-1, with 10 bases fitting TRBD1. CDR3 amino acids: CASSLRTGGGTEAFF. CDR3 bases: TGTGCCAGCAGCCTAAGGACAGGGGGGGGCACTGAAGCTTTCTTT.